This record covers a single T cell receptor beta chain. The antigen is not known. Within the sample, other DNA sequences also encode this same CDR3. 13 Jbeta primers and 60 Vbeta primers were used for the PCR. TCRdb's table, derived via immunoSEQ multiplex PCR, lists solely in-frame clones and lacks some. Found here are fewer than 250,000 clones, about 85% of them singletons; the top ten hold less than 1.3%. J gave up 3 bases and V 7 bases, and 8 bases lay outside the gene matches. Germline CDR1 and CDR2: MNHEY and SVGAGI. CDR3 length: 15 residues. This record comes from a study of cytomegalovirus exposure and HLA in healthy donors. Study-wide results and caveats: Later analysis indicated greater clonal expansion among HLA-associated TCR beta chains than among equally common other chains.

The origin of this receptor is a boy under 10 years old in good health and CMV-seronegative. The sequencing sample was made of PBMCs. The V call is TRBV6-5, the J call TRBJ2-3; 9 bases align to TRBD2. The CDR3 nucleotides are TGTGCCAGCACGCTGGCGGGAGGGCTGACAGATACGCAGTATTTT. Its protein product is CASTLAGGLTDTQYF.